This T cell receptor beta chain derives from a study of vaccination and CD4 T cells after COVID-19 (dated by TCRdb to 2022 to 2024). For the wider study: Convalescent patients had a positive SARS-CoV-2 result on nasal swab PCR, and of these patients, nine had mild disease and one had severe disease. Post-COVID blood samples were collected from convalescent patients a median of approximately 100 days after diagnosis, with a range of about 30 to 180 days. Two doses of either the Pfizer-BioNTech BNT162b2 vaccine (n=8) or the Moderna mRNA-1273 vaccine (n=2) were administered to participants. In nine to eleven COVID-19 convalescent patients and a handful of infection-naive healthy vaccine recipients, researchers compared the spike-specific CD4+ TCR repertoire from before mRNA vaccination with the repertoire from after. Six males and four females were included in the convalescent cohort, with two Hispanic individuals, seven Caucasians, two Asians and one multiracial person represented. Three convalescent patients gave samples both early after vaccination (day 14) and late after vaccination (days 161 to 241). Post-vaccine blood samples were collected a median of about 72 days after the second vaccine dose, ranging from roughly 13 to 241 days. What the study reported, not specific to this receptor: The median number of SARS-CoV-2-reactive clonotypes rose from under 25 after infection to roughly 38 after vaccination, but the change was not significant. Among the post-vaccine SARS-CoV-2-reactive clones in convalescent patients, a median 86.3% showed up only after vaccination, which suggests vaccine-specific priming. The study included relatively few convalescent patients and did not analyze early timepoints after natural infection. In convalescent patients, nearly all vaccine-specific clones (304 of 307) were found to be mono-reactive for SARS-CoV-2 spike rather than cross-reactive with common cold coronaviruses.

Library generation was performed with PCR. The sequencing machine was an Illumina iSeq 100. In the source study's methods: Non-productive sequences were removed, and CDR3s that did not start with C, did not end with F or W, or were shorter than 7 amino acids were discarded. Using R version 3.6.1, CDR3 homology was evaluated through Levenshtein distances (stringdist) along with unrooted phylogenetic trees (ape). TCRdb ran its own pipeline on the public reads, namely fastp trimming at Q25 and MiXCR clone calling, and kept in-frame beta chains. When rows share a CDR3 protein, they turn into one entry using the most common DNA and genes. The V and J calls follow TCRdb's processing rather than the paper's. This sample holds some 40,000 distinct CDR3 sequences; 36% were observed only once. Jointly, the top ten make up 5.8% of the sample. The time point label corresponds to: late sampling 161 to 241 days after vaccination in a few convalescent patients. Positive SARS-CoV-2 PCR tests in the convalescent patients dated from March to December 2020, before Alpha, Beta and Delta variants emerged in the United States. Ficoll-Paque Plus gradient centrifugation was used to isolate PBMCs from whole blood, and the isolated PBMCs were then either used fresh or cryopreserved at -140C.

At the junction V is shortened by 6 bases and J by 3 bases, with 18 bases in between. Inclusive of the bounding cysteine and phenylalanine, the CDR3 is 15 residues long. Solely the CDR3 DNA is kept, with 45 bases framed from the first base. From the germline V gene (reference sequence), CDR1 is DFQATT and CDR2 is SNEGSKA. With respect to this clonotype: Its specific antigen is unknown. One base away there is no much larger clone; base qualities are not given.

This clonotype was obtained from a human donor who had recovered from COVID-19. The rearranged segments are TRBV20-1 and TRBJ2-4; the best D guess is TRBD2, with 5 bases matching. The sequenced sample was CD4+ T cells from blood, obtained about 7 months after SARS-CoV-2 vaccination. The CDR3 reads CSADSGPSGKNIQYF. The DNA sequence is as follows: TGCAGTGCGGATAGTGGCCCCAGCGGCAAAAACATTCAGTACTTC.